A selection of T cell receptor beta chains follows, all from one sample in a study of early T cells in non-severe SARS-CoV-2 infection. TCRdb processed the 5' RACE reads anew with MiXCR; each CDR3 protein has one entry. The sample lists 65,000 to 75,000 distinct CDR3 sequences; roughly 4.6% were seen once. Source: whole blood, taken at baseline. These receptors came from an adult who was a healthcare worker with PCR-confirmed SARS-CoV-2 infection or an uninfected control (not recorded which). The donor label of this sample is uncertain. Both conserved end residues are trimmed from each CDR3. A clone size is listed for some rows: how often the clone was seen (once, few, many), or a class if it is expanded.

V,size,J,CDR3
TRBV4-3,many,TRBJ2-3,ASSQVSSGDADTQY
TRBV12-3/TRBV12-4,.,TRBJ1-5,ASSDGTGGNQPQH
TRBV7-9,few,TRBJ2-2,ASSSLSGVTGELF
TRBV2,.,TRBJ2-5,ASTLAGRGETQY
TRBV29-1,.,TRBJ1-5,SVTENNQPQH
TRBV7-9,few,TRBJ1-4,ASSSGTGAEKLF
TRBV10-2,many,TRBJ1-1,ASSGGTGEGNTEAF
TRBV5-1,.,TRBJ2-3,ASSLEGLADTQY
TRBV19,.,TRBJ2-7,ASARQGGIYEQY
TRBV29-1,many,TRBJ1-2,SSPGGTHGYT
TRBV4-3,.,TRBJ2-7,ASSHEDGTEQY
TRBV20-1,many,TRBJ1-1,SASGAGDLPEAF
TRBV7-3,many,TRBJ1-5,ASSFDPGQPQH
TRBV18,few,TRBJ2-7,ASATQGLSYEQY
TRBV6-4,few,TRBJ2-1,ASRRGFEQF
TRBV5-4,few,TRBJ2-3,ASSLVQNGNTQY
TRBV11-2,medium-sized,TRBJ1-2,ASSSGRVNGYT
TRBV28,.,TRBJ1-2,ASSRRTASYGYT
TRBV4-1,few,TRBJ1-4,ASSQNRATNEKLF
TRBV12-3/TRBV12-4,many,TRBJ1-1,ASSLNGQLTNTEAF
TRBV7-8,few,TRBJ2-4,ASSFRGAPDIQY
TRBV6-6,few,TRBJ1-2,ASSYRTGLNYGYT
TRBV7-2,many,TRBJ1-6,ASSLYGSTNSPLH
TRBV5-4,few,TRBJ2-2,ASSSNRQGANTGELF
TRBV7-2,.,TRBJ1-3,ASSLVGVSGNTIY
TRBV3-1,.,TRBJ2-7,ASSPSPSHGQY
TRBV7-3,many,TRBJ2-3,ASSPNRAGRADTQY
TRBV7-9,few,TRBJ1-5,ASSLQGFGNQPQH
TRBV3-1,few,TRBJ2-1,ASSQGGVPGTTNNEQF
TRBV12-3/TRBV12-4,.,TRBJ1-5,ASSLGEQPQH
TRBV4-1,.,TRBJ2-2,ASSLGTSSNTGELF
TRBV29-1,few,TRBJ2-7,SVPGRQGKYEQY
TRBV11-2,many,TRBJ2-7,ASSITGTGTAEQY
TRBV10-3,few,TRBJ2-3,VISESTSTDTQY
TRBV7-9,.,TRBJ1-1,ATLGREAF
TRBV12-3/TRBV12-4,many,TRBJ2-5,ASSWDAGALQY
TRBV7-6,many,TRBJ2-1,ASSSQYNEQF
TRBV4-2,few,TRBJ2-1,ASSQSGTSGAGYGEQF
TRBV12-3/TRBV12-4,few,TRBJ1-5,ASSRTGGYQPQH
TRBV19,.,TRBJ2-5,ASRIRETQY
TRBV4-3,.,TRBJ2-3,ASSQGLAGGSSTDTQY